The 20 T cell receptor beta chains reported below all come from one sample, sequenced in a study of cytomegalovirus exposure and HLA in healthy donors. The primer mix had 60 Vbeta and 13 Jbeta primers. Profiled with immunoSEQ multiplex PCR; TCRdb holds only in-frame clones, not every one. The table lists 85,000 to 130,000 clones, approximately 80% of them singletons. Sequences were obtained from PBMCs. The receptors were gathered from a woman aged 18-30 years in good health and CMV-seropositive.

J is TRBJ2-4 and V is TRBV28; a possible D gene is TRBD1 (6 bases). With 3 bases removed from V and 4 bases from J, the gap between germline ends came to 13 bases. Germline V lookup: CDR1 MDHEN, CDR2 SYDVKM. The CDR3 has 15 residues. Here the CDR3 DNA reads TGTGCCAGCAGTTTCTCCCAAGGACAGAAAAACATTCAGTACTTC. Residues: CASSFSQGQKNIQYF.

The V gene is TRBV5-4, the J gene TRBJ2-1, with a tentative D call TRBD2 (6 bases). V was pared by 0 bases and J by 4 bases, with 11 bases between. The CDR3 contains 15 residues. Per germline, CDR1 SGHNT and CDR2 YYREEE (reference sequence). CDR3 nucleotide sequence: TGTGCCAGCAGCTTGGTGGCGGGGTCATACAATGAGCAGTTCTTC. It codes for CASSLVAGSYNEQFF.

The rearrangement joins TRBV13 to TRBJ1-5; no reliable D call. The CDR3 runs to 14 residues. Germline V lookup: CDR1 PRHDT, CDR2 FYEKMQ (reference sequence). V was cut by 0 bases and J by 6 bases, with 9 bases left in between. CDR3 DNA: TGTGCCAGCAGCTTAGGCGGGGAAGTTCAGCCCCAGCATTTT. As protein: CASSLGGEVQPQHF.

Comments on this clone: At the DNA level, this CDR3 is encoded by other sequences in the same sample as well. This sequence joins TRBV6-1 and TRBJ1-1; D is possibly TRBD1 (5 bases). The CDR3 has 13 residues. The germline V and J ends were trimmed by 3 bases and 1 base, with 6 bases remaining between them. Germline V gives CDR1 MNHNS, CDR2 SASEGT. The CDR3 DNA reads TGTGCCAGCAGTGATCAGGGGAACACTGAAGCTTTCTTT. This codes for CASSDQGNTEAFF.

The gene calls are TRBV6-5 and TRBJ2-7; 7 bases are a match to TRBD1. Germline CDR1 MNHEY, CDR2 SVGAGI. This CDR3 has 13 residues. With 5 bases clipped from V and 2 bases from J, the junction kept 3 bases outside the gene matches. The CDR3 reads CASSPGQTYEQYF. Here the CDR3 DNA reads TGTGCCAGCAGTCCGGGACAGACCTACGAGCAGTACTTC.

The chain combines TRBV7-2 with TRBJ2-2, with 7 bases matching TRBD2. CDR1 is SGHTA and CDR2 is FQGNSA in the germline V gene. The CDR3 loop spans 17 amino acids. V lost 5 bases, J lost 2 bases, and 11 bases stayed unmatched. CDR3 DNA: TGTGCCAGCAGCCCGAGACTAGCTTTAACCAACACCGGGGAGCTGTTTTTT. Its protein is CASSPRLALTNTGELFF.

This clone appeared a single time. The rearrangement joins TRBV27 to TRBJ2-1; tentatively, D is TRBD1 (5 bases). The germline CDR1 and CDR2 sequences are MNHEY and SMNVEV (reference sequence). This CDR3 is built from 15 residues. V was trimmed by 3 bases and J by 4 bases, leaving 13 bases between them. The CDR3 sequence: CASSFGHPGYNEQFF. CDR3 DNA sequence: TGTGCCAGCAGTTTCGGACACCCGGGTTACAATGAGCAGTTCTTC.

The V gene is TRBV2, the J gene TRBJ2-7; tentatively, D is TRBD1 (6 bases). Germline assignment: CDR1 SNHLY and CDR2 FYNNEI. This CDR3 region has 15 residues. Trimming removed 7 bases at V and 3 bases at J, with 19 bases between. The CDR3 region is CASTRTAGASYEQYF. The CDR3 DNA reads as TGTGCCAGCACTAGAACGGCAGGGGCTAGCTACGAGCAGTACTTC.

There are a few counts of this clone. The chain uses TRBV6-6 and TRBJ1-4, with a weak D call TRBD1 (5 bases). CDR1 is MNHNY and CDR2 is SVGAGI in the germline V gene (reference sequence). CDR3 length: 14 residues. Between the trimmed V and J ends, which lost 0 bases and 4 bases, there was a span of 6 bases. The CDR3 reads CASSYSTDNEKLFF. The CDR3 nucleotides are TGTGCCAGCAGTTACTCGACAGATAATGAAAAACTGTTTTTT.

The chain links TRBV30 to TRBJ1-4; no clear D. The CDR3 has 12 amino acids. Germline CDR1 and CDR2: GTSNPN and SVGIG (reference sequence). V lost 2 bases, J lost 5 bases, and 6 bases lay in between. CDR3 sequence (DNA): TGTGCCTGGAGTCACACCAATGAAAAACTGTTTTTT. Translating it yields CAWSHTNEKLFF.

This clone was observed a handful of times. The rearrangement joins TRBV6-4 to TRBJ1-4; the D is unclear. The CDR3 has 15 amino acids. CDR1 and CDR2 (germline): MRHNA, SNTAGT. With 7 bases removed from V and 4 bases from J, the gap between germline ends came to 16 bases. The CDR3 sequence: CASTASHSNNEKLFF. The CDR3 coding sequence is TGTGCCAGCACCGCCTCGCACTCGAATAATGAAAAACTGTTTTTT.

The V and J genes are TRBV5-1 and TRBJ1-5; TRBD1 aligns across 7 bases. Germline CDR1 reads SGHRS; CDR2 reads YFSETQ. The CDR3 covers 13 residues. V lost 5 bases, J lost 4 bases, and 3 bases stayed unmatched. The CDR3 DNA is TGCGCCAGCAGGCGGGACAGTAATCAGCCCCAGCATTTT. Translating gives CASRRDSNQPQHF. Full variable domain (missing parts from reference TRBV5-1 and TRBJ1-5): KAGVTQTPRYLIKTRGQQVTLSCSPISGHRSVSWYQQTPGQGLQFLFEYFSETQRNKGNFPGRFSGRQFSNSRSEMNVSTLELGDSALYLCASRRDSNQPQHFGDGTRLSIL.

V usage is TRBV7-9 and J usage is TRBJ2-7, with 12 bases aligning to TRBD2. Germline CDR1 is SEHNR and CDR2 is FQNEAQ (reference sequence). The CDR3 extends over 16 amino acids. The junction had 4 bases not matched to a gene; V was cut back by 4 bases and J by 0 bases. The CDR3 is CASSSWTSGNSYEQYF. CDR3 DNA: TGTGCCAGCAGCTCCTGGACTAGCGGGAACTCCTACGAGCAGTACTTC.

The chain carries TRBV30 and TRBJ1-2; 7 bases map to TRBD1. V dropped 1 base and J dropped 4; count of bases not matched to a gene: 12. The CDR3 runs to 16 residues. In germline, CDR1 is GTSNPN, CDR2 SVGIG (reference sequence). This CDR3 reads CAWSGTQKTGSYGYTF. CDR3 coding DNA: TGTGCCTGGAGTGGGACACAAAAGACAGGGAGCTATGGCTACACCTTC.

The chain carries TRBV5-1 and TRBJ2-7; 12 nucleotides match TRBD2. CDR1 and CDR2 (germline): SGHRS, YFSETQ. This CDR3 is 16 amino acids long. Trimming took 3 bases from V and 3 from J; bases not matched to a gene: 7. For the CDR3, the DNA is TGCGCCAGCAGCTCAGACCCTAGCGGGAGGGTCTACGAGCAGTACTTC. Protein product: CASSSDPSGRVYEQYF.

J is TRBJ2-3 and V is TRBV2, with a tentative D call TRBD2 (6 bases). This CDR3 region has 13 residues. The germline V gene has CDR1 SNHLY and CDR2 FYNNEI. Trimming cost V 3 bases and J 5 bases, with 9 bases left between them. DNA for the CDR3: TGTGCCAGCAGTGACTGGGGAGGAGATACGCAGTATTTT. Its protein is CASSDWGGDTQYF.

A few counts support this clone. This chain uses TRBV18 with TRBJ2-2, with 7 bases identical to TRBD2. The junction had 4 bases not matched to a gene; V was cut back by 1 base and J by 5 bases. The CDR3 consists of 15 residues. The germline V gene has CDR1 KGHSH and CDR2 LQKENI. Here the CDR3 DNA reads TGTGCCAGCTCACCACTAGGACTAGAAACCGGGGAGCTGTTTTTT. It codes for CASSPLGLETGELFF. Based on the CDR3 plus reference TRBV18 and TRBJ2-2, the full variable domain is NAGVMQNPRHLVRRRGQEARLRCSPMKGHSHVYWYRQLPEEGLKFMVYLQKENIIDESGMPKERFSAEFPKEGPSILRIQQVVRGDSAAYFCASSPLGLETGELFFGEGSRLTVL.

In DNA, the CDR3 is TGTGCCAGCAGTGGGAGGGAGTGGTTCTCCTACGAGCAGTACTTC. Translating gives CASSGREWFSYEQYF. This sequence joins TRBV2 and TRBJ2-7, with a tentative D call TRBD2 (6 bases). Trimming shortened V by 4 bases and J by 0 bases, and 13 bases separated the two germline ends. CDR3 length: 15 amino acids. Germline CDR1 SNHLY, CDR2 FYNNEI.

The V and J genes are TRBV5-8 and TRBJ2-3, with TRBD1 as a possible D gene (6 bases). There are 14 residues in the CDR3. The germline V gene encodes CDR1 SGHTS and CDR2 YDEGEE. V shed 6 bases and J shed 4 bases, with 15 bases lying between them. The DNA of the CDR3 is TGTGCCAGCAATTGGGGGCAGGGACCAGATACGCAGTATTTT. Its translation: CASNWGQGPDTQYF.

The J gene is TRBJ2-7, the V gene TRBV9, with D perhaps matching TRBD2 (6 bases). Trimming shortened V by 1 base and J by 5 bases, and 13 bases separated the two germline ends. Germline V gene data show CDR1 as SGDLS and CDR2 as YYNGEE. The CDR3 totals 14 residues. CDR3 nucleotide sequence: TGTGCCAGCAGCGTACAACTAGCCTCTGACGAGCAGTACTTC. This translates into CASSVQLASDEQYF.